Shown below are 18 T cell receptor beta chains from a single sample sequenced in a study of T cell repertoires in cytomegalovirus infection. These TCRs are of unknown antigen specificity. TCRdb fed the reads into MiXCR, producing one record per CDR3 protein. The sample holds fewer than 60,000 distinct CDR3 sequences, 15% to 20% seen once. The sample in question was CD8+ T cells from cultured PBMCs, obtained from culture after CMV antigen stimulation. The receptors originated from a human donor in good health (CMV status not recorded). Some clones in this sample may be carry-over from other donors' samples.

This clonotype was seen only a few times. DNA of the CDR3: TGTGCCAGCAGCTTCGACAGGGCCCATGAAACTAACTATGGCTACACCTTC. This encodes CASSFDRAHETNYGYTF. The chain recombines TRBV7-2 with TRBJ1-2, with 7 bases lining up with TRBD1. The germline V gene has CDR1 SGHTA and CDR2 FQGNSA. Trimming took 3 bases from V and 0 from J; bases not matched to a gene: 10. The CDR3 sequence is 17 residues long.

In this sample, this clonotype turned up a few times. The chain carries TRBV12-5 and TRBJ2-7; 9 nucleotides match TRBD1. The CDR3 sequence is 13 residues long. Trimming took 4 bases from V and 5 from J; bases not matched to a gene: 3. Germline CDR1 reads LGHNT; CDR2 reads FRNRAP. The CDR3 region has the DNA TGTGCTAGTGGTTCGGGGACAGGGCACGAGCAGTACTTC. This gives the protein CASGSGTGHEQYF.

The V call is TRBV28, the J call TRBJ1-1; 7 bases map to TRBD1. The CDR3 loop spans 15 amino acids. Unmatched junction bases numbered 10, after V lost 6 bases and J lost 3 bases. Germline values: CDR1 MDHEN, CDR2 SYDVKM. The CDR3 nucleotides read TGTGCCAGCAGGGGCCCGTGGGACAGCTACACTGAAGCTTTCTTT. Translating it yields CASRGPWDSYTEAFF.

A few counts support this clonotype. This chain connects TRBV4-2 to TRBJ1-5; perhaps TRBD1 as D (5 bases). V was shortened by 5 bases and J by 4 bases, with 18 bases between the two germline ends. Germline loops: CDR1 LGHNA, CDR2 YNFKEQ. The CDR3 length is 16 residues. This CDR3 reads CASSSSREGRNQPQHF. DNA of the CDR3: TGTGCCAGCAGCTCCTCGAGGGAGGGGAGGAATCAGCCCCAGCATTTT.

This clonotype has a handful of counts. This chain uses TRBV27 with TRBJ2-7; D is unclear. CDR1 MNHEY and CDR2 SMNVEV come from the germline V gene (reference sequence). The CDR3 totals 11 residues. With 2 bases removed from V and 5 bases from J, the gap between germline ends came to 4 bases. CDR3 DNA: TGTGCCAGCAGTTTAGGTGACGAGCAGTACTTC. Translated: CASSLGDEQYF.

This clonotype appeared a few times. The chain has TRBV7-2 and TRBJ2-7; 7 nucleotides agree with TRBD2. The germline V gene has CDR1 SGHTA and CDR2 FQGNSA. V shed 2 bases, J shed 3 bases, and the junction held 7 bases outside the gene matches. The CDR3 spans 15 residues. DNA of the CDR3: TGTGCCAGCAGCTTAAGGGCAGCGGGACTCTACGAGCAGTACTTC. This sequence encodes CASSLRAAGLYEQYF.

The chain's CDR3 is CASSYSETKYNEQFF. Here the CDR3 DNA reads TGTGCCAGCAGTTACTCCGAGACGAAATACAATGAGCAGTTCTTC. The genes are TRBV6-6 and TRBJ2-1; D unresolved. Trimming took off 0 bases at V and 4 bases at J, with 10 bases between the two ends. The CDR3 loop spans 15 amino acids. Germline loops: CDR1 MNHNY, CDR2 SVGAGI (reference sequence).

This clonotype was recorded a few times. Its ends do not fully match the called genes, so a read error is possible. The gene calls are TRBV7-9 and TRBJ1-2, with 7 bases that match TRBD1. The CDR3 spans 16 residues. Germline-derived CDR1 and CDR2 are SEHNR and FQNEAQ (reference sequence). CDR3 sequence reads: CASSLAYRGPFDGYTF. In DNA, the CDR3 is TGTGCCAGCAGCCTAGCGTACAGGGGCCCGTTTGATGGCTACACCTTC.

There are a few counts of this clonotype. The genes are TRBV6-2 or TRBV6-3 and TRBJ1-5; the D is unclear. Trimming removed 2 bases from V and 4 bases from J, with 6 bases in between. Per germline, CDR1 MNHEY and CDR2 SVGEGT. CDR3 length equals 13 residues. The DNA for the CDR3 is TGTGCCAGCAGTTACGATGCTAATCAGCCCCAGCATTTT. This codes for CASSYDANQPQHF.

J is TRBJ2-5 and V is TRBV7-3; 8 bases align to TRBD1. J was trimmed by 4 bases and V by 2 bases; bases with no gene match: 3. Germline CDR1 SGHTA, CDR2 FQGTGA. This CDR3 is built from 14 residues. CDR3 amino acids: CASSLAGGAETQYF. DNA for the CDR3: TGTGCCAGCAGCTTAGCAGGGGGCGCAGAGACCCAGTACTTC.

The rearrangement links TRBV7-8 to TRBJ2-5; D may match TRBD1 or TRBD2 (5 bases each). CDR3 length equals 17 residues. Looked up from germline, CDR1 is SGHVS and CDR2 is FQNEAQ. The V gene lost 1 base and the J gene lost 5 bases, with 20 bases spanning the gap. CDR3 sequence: CASSLGSGTHSRETQYF. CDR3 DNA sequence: TGTGCCAGCAGCTTAGGTTCCGGGACCCACTCCAGGGAGACCCAGTACTTC.

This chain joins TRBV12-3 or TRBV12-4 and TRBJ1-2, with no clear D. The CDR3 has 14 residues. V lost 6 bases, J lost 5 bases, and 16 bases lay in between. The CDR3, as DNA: TGTGCCAGCAGCTACGGACCCCTGCGGTATGGCTACACCTTC. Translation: CASSYGPLRYGYTF.

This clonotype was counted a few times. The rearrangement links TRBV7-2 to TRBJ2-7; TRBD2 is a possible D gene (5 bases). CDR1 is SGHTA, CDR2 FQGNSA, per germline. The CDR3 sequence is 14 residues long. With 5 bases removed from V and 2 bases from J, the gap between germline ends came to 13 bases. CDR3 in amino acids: CASSPPGFPYEQYF. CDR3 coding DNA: TGTGCCAGCAGCCCACCGGGATTTCCCTACGAGCAGTACTTC.

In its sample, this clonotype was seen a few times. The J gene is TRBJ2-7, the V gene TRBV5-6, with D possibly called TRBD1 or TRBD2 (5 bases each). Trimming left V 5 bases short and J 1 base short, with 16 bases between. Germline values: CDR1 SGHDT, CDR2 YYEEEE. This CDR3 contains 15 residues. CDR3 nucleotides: TGTGCCAGCAGTTCCAGCTCGAGGGGATCCTACGAGCAGTACTTC. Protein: CASSSSSRGSYEQYF. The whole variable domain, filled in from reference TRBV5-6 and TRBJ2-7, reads DAGVTQSPTHLIKTRGQQVTLRCSPKSGHDTVSWYQQALGQGPQFIFQYYEEEERQRGNFPDRFSGHQFPNYSSELNVNALLLGDSALYLCASSSSSRGSYEQYFGPGTRLTVT.

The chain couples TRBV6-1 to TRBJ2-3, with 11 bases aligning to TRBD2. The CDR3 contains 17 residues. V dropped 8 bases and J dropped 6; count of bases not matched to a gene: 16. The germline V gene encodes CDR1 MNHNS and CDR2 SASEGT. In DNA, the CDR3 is TGTGCCAGCCACGACCCTCGAGTAGCGGGGGGGTTGGATACGCAGTATTTT. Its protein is CASHDPRVAGGLDTQYF.

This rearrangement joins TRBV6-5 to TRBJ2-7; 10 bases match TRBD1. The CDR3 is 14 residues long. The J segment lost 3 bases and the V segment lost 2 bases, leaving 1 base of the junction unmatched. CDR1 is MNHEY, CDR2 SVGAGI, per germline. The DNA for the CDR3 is TGTGCCAGCAGTTACGGGACAGGGGTCTACGAGCAGTACTTC. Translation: CASSYGTGVYEQYF.

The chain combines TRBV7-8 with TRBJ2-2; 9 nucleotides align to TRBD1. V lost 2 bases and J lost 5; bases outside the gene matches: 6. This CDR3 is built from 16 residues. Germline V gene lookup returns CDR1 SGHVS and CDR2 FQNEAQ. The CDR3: CASSLIPGQGTGELFF. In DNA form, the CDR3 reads TGTGCCAGCAGCTTAATACCGGGACAGGGAACCGGGGAGCTGTTTTTT.

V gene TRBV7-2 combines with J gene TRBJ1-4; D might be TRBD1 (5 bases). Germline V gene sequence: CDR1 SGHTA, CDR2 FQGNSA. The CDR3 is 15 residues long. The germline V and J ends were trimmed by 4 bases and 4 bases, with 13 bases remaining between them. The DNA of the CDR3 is TGTGCCAGCAGCTCATCCGGGACGGTTAATGAAAAACTGTTTTTT. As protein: CASSSSGTVNEKLFF.